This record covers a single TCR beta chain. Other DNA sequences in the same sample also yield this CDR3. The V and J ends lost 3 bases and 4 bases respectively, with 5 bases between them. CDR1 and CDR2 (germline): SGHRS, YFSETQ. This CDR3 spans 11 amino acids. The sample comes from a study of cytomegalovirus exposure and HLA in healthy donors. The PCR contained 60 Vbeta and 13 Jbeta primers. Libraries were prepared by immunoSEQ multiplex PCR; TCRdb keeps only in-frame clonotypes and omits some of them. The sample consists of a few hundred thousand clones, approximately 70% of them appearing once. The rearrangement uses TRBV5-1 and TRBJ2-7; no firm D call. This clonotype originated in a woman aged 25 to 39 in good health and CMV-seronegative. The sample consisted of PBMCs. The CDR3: CASSSTYEQYF. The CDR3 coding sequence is TGCGCCAGCAGCTCCACATACGAGCAGTACTTC.